Presented here are 28 T cell receptor beta chains from one specimen sequenced in a study of T-cell reconstitution after alpha-beta-depleted transplantation in children. For TCRbeta, the library was prepared with unique molecular identifiers. TCRdb re-called the PCR reads through MiXCR, storing one row per CDR3 protein. The sample carries more than 100,000 distinct CDR3 sequences, 20% to 25% recorded once. The source was PBMCs, mostly from graft donor cells, collected 180 days after TCRalphabeta/CD19-depleted stem cell transplant. The receptors were gathered from a male patient aged 2 to 9 who had a stem cell transplant for chronic granulomatous disease, so the T cells may come from the graft donor.

The chain employs TRBV11-2 and TRBJ2-1; TRBD1 aligns across 8 bases. CDR3 length: 15 amino acids. The V gene end was trimmed by 5 bases and the J gene end by 7 bases; junction bases not matched to a gene: 10. Per germline, CDR1 SGHAT and CDR2 FQNNGV. CDR3 sequence (DNA): TGTGCCAGCAGCCCGGTCAGGGGGCCGTGGAATGAGCAGTTCTTC. The encoded protein is CASSPVRGPWNEQFF.

This clonotype was seen many times. The chain uses TRBV20-1 and TRBJ2-7; D is possibly TRBD1 (6 bases). The CDR3 has 13 amino acids. Trimming removed 5 bases from V and 2 bases from J, with 13 bases in between. Germline V gene sequence: CDR1 DFQATT, CDR2 SNEGSKA (reference sequence). The CDR3 region has the DNA TGCAGTGCTTACCGGGACACAACCTACGAGCAGTACTTC. Its translation: CSAYRDTTYEQYF.

This clonotype was seen at least ten times. The chain joins TRBV20-1 to TRBJ1-5; D gene unclear. Trimming shortened V by 3 bases and J by 2 bases, and 11 bases separated the two germline ends. This CDR3 is built from 14 residues. From germline, CDR1 is DFQATT and CDR2 SNEGSKA (reference sequence). Written as DNA, the CDR3 is TGCAGTGCTAGCGACACGACACGCAATCAGCCCCAGCATTTT. It translates to CSASDTTRNQPQHF.

The chain carries TRBV4-3 and TRBJ2-7; D may be TRBD2 (6 bases). The ends were cut back, 3 bases at V and 0 bases at J, with 12 bases in the middle. This CDR3 region has 15 residues. Germline V gives CDR1 LGHNA, CDR2 YSLEER. This chain's CDR3 is CASSQGTAVSYEQYF. The DNA of the CDR3 is TGCGCCAGCAGCCAGGGGACTGCAGTCTCCTACGAGCAGTACTTC.

This clonotype was found many times. V and J are TRBV20-1 and TRBJ2-3; D unclear. This CDR3 is 14 amino acids long. Trimming left V 1 base short and J 0 bases short, with 8 bases between. Germline V CDR1 and CDR2: DFQATT, SNEGSKA (reference sequence). The CDR3 region is CSARVDGSTDTQYF. CDR3 DNA sequence: TGCAGTGCTAGAGTGGACGGGAGCACAGATACGCAGTATTTT.

Relative to its sample, this clonotype is medium-sized. The rearrangement links TRBV11-2 to TRBJ2-1, with TRBD1 matching 11 bases. Germline V lookup: CDR1 SGHAT, CDR2 FQNNGV. The V segment lost 1 base and the J segment 7 bases; nucleotides outside the gene matches: 6. The CDR3 is 16 amino acids. CDR3 amino acids: CASSLGSRDRGNEQFF. The CDR3 DNA follows: TGTGCCAGCAGCTTAGGAAGCCGGGACAGGGGGAATGAGCAGTTCTTC. The whole variable domain, filled in from reference TRBV11-2 and TRBJ2-1, reads EAGVAQSPRYKIIEKRQSVAFWCNPISGHATLYWYQQILGQGPKLLIQFQNNGVVDDSQLPKDRFSAERLKGVDSTLKIQPAKLEDSAVYLCASSLGSRDRGNEQFFGPGTRLTVL.

There are many counts of this clonotype. This chain joins TRBV12-3 or TRBV12-4 and TRBJ2-2, with unresolved D. The CDR3 sequence is 10 residues long. Trimming removed 6 bases at V and 15 bases at J, with 11 bases between. CDR3 residues: CASRQGEVFF. The CDR3 nucleotides read TGTGCCAGCAGACAAGGAGAGGTGTTTTTT.

This clonotype was recorded many times. The rearrangement uses TRBV5-1 and TRBJ2-3; no firm D call. Germline CDR1 SGHRS, CDR2 YFSETQ. The CDR3 spans 14 residues. V dropped 0 bases and J dropped 3 bases, with 8 bases sitting between them. CDR3 residues: CASSLVPATDTQYF. The CDR3 coding sequence is TGCGCCAGCAGCTTGGTTCCGGCGACAGATACGCAGTATTTT.

This clonotype was observed many times. The rearrangement joins TRBV5-1 to TRBJ2-7; D is perhaps TRBD1 or TRBD2 (7 bases each). This CDR3 region has 14 residues. V lost 5 bases to trimming and J lost 0 bases, with 12 bases between them. Germline loops: CDR1 SGHRS, CDR2 YFSETQ. The CDR3 sequence: CASRSRGGSYEQYF. CDR3 bases: TGCGCCAGCAGGTCCAGGGGGGGCTCCTACGAGCAGTACTTC.

J is TRBJ2-3 and V is TRBV27; D unclear. V was clipped by 2 bases and J by 3 bases, with 12 bases between them. This CDR3 has 15 amino acids. Germline V gene lookup returns CDR1 MNHEY and CDR2 SMNVEV (reference sequence). CDR3 DNA: TGTGCCAGCAGTTTACTGGGGTCCCCGACAGATACGCAGTATTTT. Its protein product is CASSLLGSPTDTQYF.

At least ten counts were recorded for this clonotype. The chain carries TRBV6-6 and TRBJ1-5; D gene uncertain. CDR1 MNHNY and CDR2 SVGAGI come from the germline V gene (reference sequence). Deletions cut 2 bases from V and 7 bases from J, with 6 bases between. This CDR3 has 12 amino acids. The CDR3 is CASSYEWQPQHF. The CDR3 DNA is TGTGCCAGCAGTTACGAGTGGCAGCCCCAGCATTTT.

The rearrangement uses TRBV4-3 and TRBJ2-1; 12 bases match TRBD2. J lost 8 bases, V lost 1 base, and 9 bases had no gene match. Germline V lookup: CDR1 LGHNA, CDR2 YSLEER. CDR3 size: 17 residues. This CDR3 is CASSQGLAGDPKDEQFF. CDR3 coding DNA: TGCGCCAGCAGCCAAGGACTAGCGGGGGACCCCAAGGATGAGCAGTTCTTC.

The chain combines TRBV19 with TRBJ1-2; D remains ambiguous. The V and J ends lost 7 bases and 0 bases respectively, with 21 bases between them. In germline, CDR1 is LNHDA, CDR2 SQIVND (reference sequence). CDR3 size: 17 residues. The DNA of the CDR3 is TGTGCCAGTATTCCCCATATCACCGGCGGACCTAACTATGGCTACACCTTC. It encodes CASIPHITGGPNYGYTF.

The chain couples TRBV10-3 to TRBJ2-7, with 7 bases aligning to TRBD2. This CDR3 region has 15 residues. CDR1 ENHRY and CDR2 SYGVKD come from the germline V gene. The V and J ends lost 6 bases and 0 bases, in that order; junction bases with no gene match: 8. CDR3 region: CAIRSASGSSYEQYF. The CDR3 DNA sequence: TGTGCCATCAGATCGGCTAGCGGTAGCTCCTACGAGCAGTACTTC.

This clonotype was found many times. The chain combines TRBV20-1 with TRBJ2-1; 8 bases fit TRBD2. V was clipped by 5 bases and J by 2 bases; unmatched bases: 2. CDR3 size: 13 residues. The V gene's germline CDR1 is DFQATT and CDR2 SNEGSKA (reference sequence). Here the CDR3 DNA reads TGCAGTGCTCAAGCGGGAGCCTACAATGAGCAGTTCTTC. This sequence encodes CSAQAGAYNEQFF.

The chain joins TRBV20-1 to TRBJ2-5; the D is unclear. Trimming cost V 0 bases and J 2 bases, with 4 bases left between them. The length of the CDR3 is 12 residues. The germline V gene encodes CDR1 DFQATT and CDR2 SNEGSKA (reference sequence). This chain's CDR3 is CSAREHQETQYF. CDR3 DNA sequence: TGCAGTGCTAGAGAACATCAAGAGACCCAGTACTTC.

This clonotype was seen a few times. The chain is built from TRBV4-1 and TRBJ2-2; D unclear. Trimming removed 0 bases from V and 3 bases from J, with 8 bases in between. The CDR3 has 15 amino acids. CDR1 and CDR2 from the germline V gene are MGHRA and YSYEKL. DNA for the CDR3: TGCGCCAGCAGCCAAGATGCGGCCTACACCGGGGAGCTGTTTTTT. It translates to CASSQDAAYTGELFF.

This clonotype showed up many times. This chain links TRBV5-1 with TRBJ1-1; D unclear. The CDR3 length is 12 residues. The germline gives CDR1 SGHRS, CDR2 YFSETQ. The V and J ends lost 4 bases and 1 base respectively, with 5 bases between them. The CDR3 loop reads CASSRSNTEAFF. CDR3 nucleotides: TGCGCCAGCAGCCGGTCGAACACTGAAGCTTTCTTT.

The chain employs TRBV24-1 and TRBJ1-4; possibly TRBD1 for D (6 bases). V gave up 3 bases and J gave up 7 bases, with 14 bases separating them. Germline loops: CDR1 KGHDR, CDR2 SFDVKD. This CDR3 is 15 amino acids long. The chain's CDR3 is CATSDPRGDREKLFF. CDR3 bases: TGTGCCACCAGTGATCCGAGGGGGGATCGTGAAAAACTGTTTTTT.

The chain is built from TRBV6-1 and TRBJ2-5; TRBD1 is a possible D gene (6 bases). There are 13 residues in the CDR3. Germline-derived CDR1 and CDR2 are MNHNS and SASEGT. V lost 6 bases and J 1 base, leaving 9 bases between the germline ends. In DNA form, the CDR3 reads TGTGCCAGCAGAACAGGGACCCAAGAGACCCAGTACTTC. It is translated as CASRTGTQETQYF.

The sample holds many counts of this clonotype. This chain's CDR3 is CASSLALGSYNEQFF. The CDR3 region has the DNA TGTGCCAGCAGTTTAGCGCTCGGCTCCTACAATGAGCAGTTCTTC. The chain carries TRBV12-3 or TRBV12-4 and TRBJ2-1; no definite D call. V lost 0 bases and J lost 0, with 6 bases in between. The CDR3 is 15 amino acids.

The chain has TRBV25-1 and TRBJ2-5; 15 positions agree with TRBD2. CDR1 is MGHDK and CDR2 is SYGVNS in the germline V gene. This CDR3 comprises 18 residues. The trim removed 7 bases at V and 6 bases at J, leaving 15 bases unmatched. DNA for the CDR3: TGTGCCAGCACCCCGGGTGGGACTAGCGGGAGGAGGGTAAAGACCCAGTACTTC. Residues: CASTPGGTSGRRVKTQYF.

This clonotype has only a few counts. CDR3 sequence (DNA): TGTGCCAGCAGCTTAAGCCAGGGGGGCACAGATACGCAGTATTTT. Translation gives CASSLSQGGTDTQYF. The gene calls are TRBV7-2 and TRBJ2-3; 7 bases fit TRBD1. The germline CDR1 and CDR2 sequences are SGHTA and FQGNSA. There are 15 residues in the CDR3. V was pared by 2 bases and J by 1 base, with 3 bases of the junction left unmatched.

The chain uses TRBV7-2 and TRBJ2-2; possibly TRBD1 for D (6 bases). The CDR3 is made up of 15 amino acids. V was clipped by 1 base and J by 6 bases, with 12 bases between them. Looked up from germline, CDR1 is SGHTA and CDR2 is FQGNSA. The CDR3 DNA sequence: TGTGCCAGCAGCTTAGTGCCTGCAGGGGCCGGGGAGCTGTTTTTT. Translating gives CASSLVPAGAGELFF.

The chain links TRBV20-1 to TRBJ2-3, with D uncertain. This CDR3 spans 12 amino acids. The ends were cut back, 1 base at V and 2 bases at J, with 4 bases in the middle. Germline lookup yields CDR1 DFQATT and CDR2 SNEGSKA (reference sequence). CDR3 bases: TGCAGTGCTAGAGCCCCCACAGATACGCAGTATTTT. It encodes CSARAPTDTQYF.

This rearrangement joins TRBV7-9 to TRBJ2-7; unclear D gene. CDR3 length: 13 amino acids. The V end was cut by 2 bases, the J end by 5 bases, with 10 bases between. Germline-derived CDR1 and CDR2 are SEHNR and FQNEAQ (reference sequence). CDR3 DNA sequence: TGTGCCAGCAGCTTACTGTGGGAAGACGAGCAGTACTTC. Protein: CASSLLWEDEQYF. The whole variable domain, filled in from reference TRBV7-9 and TRBJ2-7, reads DTGVSQNPRHKITKRGQNVTFRCDPISEHNRLYWYRQTLGQGPEFLTYFQNEAQLEKSRLLSDRFSAERPKGSFSTLEIQRTEQGDSAMYLCASSLLWEDEQYFGPGTRLTVT.

This clonotype occurred many times. The chain couples TRBV27 to TRBJ2-2; TRBD2 aligns across 7 bases. Germline-derived CDR1 and CDR2 are MNHEY and SMNVEV (reference sequence). This CDR3 contains 16 residues. V gave up 2 bases and J gave up 4 bases; unmatched junction bases: 7. The CDR3 coding sequence is TGTGCCAGCAGTTTAACTAGCGTGTTGGGCACCGGGGAGCTGTTTTTT. Translation: CASSLTSVLGTGELFF.

This chain links TRBV12-3 or TRBV12-4 with TRBJ2-1; 9 positions match TRBD2. The CDR3 sequence is 15 residues long. V shed 7 bases and J 4 bases; nucleotides not matched to a gene: 8. The CDR3: CASIIAGAPYNEQFF. The DNA for the CDR3 is TGTGCCAGCATCATAGCGGGGGCCCCGTACAATGAGCAGTTCTTC.